This T cell receptor (beta chain) was identified in a study of shared clonotypes between healthy human individuals. The wider study: Donor ages ranged 18 to 49 years: a couple of women, a few men.

The sample holds a few counts of this clone. This table comes from immunoSEQ multiplex PCR, and its TCRdb copy is limited to in-frame clones, with some not included. The sample lists 700,000 or so clones; more than 70% were seen once. Germline CDR1 MNHEY, CDR2 SVGAGI. This CDR3 contains 15 residues. V dropped 2 bases and J dropped 3 bases, with 14 bases sitting between them. All donors were Caucasian adults living in Nashville, Tennessee. Sequenced material: memory CD4+ T cells sorted from blood. Noted subset: CD45RA-negative fraction. The chain couples TRBV6-5 to TRBJ2-7; the D is unclear. This TCR was sampled from a woman aged 25 to 45 in good health. The chain's CDR3 is CASSYGRSSVYEQYF. CDR3 coding DNA: TGTGCCAGCAGTTACGGACGGTCCTCGGTCTACGAGCAGTACTTC.